The sequence of this TCR beta chain was determined in a study of T-cell memory formation after mild COVID-19 (dated by TCRdb to the early 2020s). In terms of the full investigation: TCR sequence clusters from the two donors were largely donor specific. Two young, previously healthy adult volunteers, one female and one male, were included in the cohort. T-cell clones expanding and contracting after mild COVID-19 in two donors were tracked by longitudinal TCRalpha and TCRbeta repertoire sequencing.

In this sample, this clonotype turned up a few times. It lacks a known antigen. No base quality information exists; no much larger clone differs at one position. Looking up the germline V gene yields CDR1 SGHTA and CDR2 FQGNSA. The V and J ends are trimmed by 2 bases and 5 bases, leaving 7 bases between them. The CDR3 spans 13 residues, from the cysteine through the phenylalanine. The entry retains the CDR3 DNA only, 39 bases that are in frame from base 1. Ficoll-Paque density gradient centrifugation was used to isolate PBMCs. The study at large found these results: Only two mild cases were covered by the study, and larger cohorts that include severe cases with pre-infection samples were considered necessary. Some responding clones were detected in pre-infection memory, suggesting pre-existing cross-reactive memory T cells joined the SARS-CoV-2 response. From day 15 to 85, contracting clones showed balanced CD4/CD8 phenotypes, whereas a second wave of clones that expanded from day 15 to 37 leaned towards CD4+. Contracting CD4+ clones were found mainly in CM and EM memory subsets, while CD8+ clones were enriched in EMRA. SARS-CoV-2 specificity of the second-wave clones peaking on day 37 was not confirmed.

TCRdb shows the sequencer as Illumina NovaSeq 6000. cDNA libraries for TCRalpha and TCRbeta were prepared by 5'RACE using constant-segment primers, with sample barcodes and unique molecular identifiers added. RNA was extracted from every sample with Trizol reagent. Library amplification was performed in two PCR steps, and a second sample barcode and Illumina TruSeq adapters were introduced in the second step. Sequencing of the libraries was done on an Illumina NovaSeq, producing 2 x 150 bp paired-end reads. On the authors' methods: Reads were demultiplexed and collapsed into UMI-guided consensus sequences with migec v1.2.7. Using mixcr v2.1.11, the UMI consensuses were aligned to TRA and TRB V and J templates and assembled into clonotypes. Clonotypes were classified as expanded or contracted when called significant by both edgeR and NoisET, with noise models trained on biological replicates. edgeR calls used a false discovery rate-adjusted p below 0.01 and a log2 fold-change threshold of 1. PCA with hierarchical clustering of max-normalized trajectories of the 1000 most abundant clonotypes was used as exploratory dynamics analysis. Each responding clone was given a CD4 or CD8 phenotype based on the CD4+ and CD8+ repertoires, which had been sequenced separately. Using fastp trimming at Q25 and MiXCR clonotype assembly, TCRdb reanalyzed the public sequencing data and kept in-frame beta chains. Rows are combined by CDR3 protein, so each entry shows the most common genes and DNA. It is TCRdb's table, rather than the study itself, that gives the V and J calls and clone size. A total of over 95,000 distinct CDR3 sequences appear in this sample, about 20% of them only once. The biggest ten clones account for 40% to 50% of the sample.

The specimen was PBMCs or a T cell subset sorted from them (not recorded which). This receptor was obtained from a man aged 18-30 years who had mild COVID-19 (a few samples of this study predate the infection). The sample titles of this study are shuffled in the database, so cell type and time point are left out; the donor was told from shared clones. The receptor chain draws on TRBV7-2 and TRBJ1-5; the D segment cannot be called with confidence. The CDR3 sequence is CASSLTNDQPQHF. In nucleotides, the sequence is TGTGCCAGCAGCTTAACGAACGATCAGCCCCAGCATTTT.